The 2 T cell receptor beta chains listed next were all sequenced from one sample in a study of cytomegalovirus exposure and HLA in healthy donors. PCR employed 60 Vbeta and 13 Jbeta primers. Profiling relied on immunoSEQ multiplex PCR, and the TCRdb table lists in-frame clones only, not all of them. Of 95,000 to 100,000 clones listed, 65% to 80% were seen once; the top ten hold about 2.1%. Input material: PBMCs. These receptors were taken from a woman between 35 and 50 years old in good health and CMV-seronegative.

A remark on this clone: The junction does not match germline at one end; this may be a read error. Here the CDR3 DNA reads TGTGCTAGCAGCCCCGGACAGGGGGGGTGGGAGACCCAGTACTTC. Protein: CASSPGQGGWETQYF. V is TRBV7-7 and J is TRBJ2-5; 10 bases are shared with TRBD1. CDR3 length: 15 residues. CDR1 is SSHAT, CDR2 FNYEAQ, per germline (reference sequence).

The chain combines TRBV7-2 with TRBJ2-1, with D maybe TRBD1 (6 bases). The CDR3 has 17 residues. V gave up 1 base and J gave up 7 bases, with 20 bases separating them. Germline V gene lookup returns CDR1 SGHTA and CDR2 FQGNSA. The CDR3 protein is CASSLGEGGWFWNEQFF. The CDR3 DNA follows: TGTGCCAGCAGCTTAGGGGAAGGGGGATGGTTTTGGAATGAGCAGTTCTTC.